This TCR beta chain appears in the sequencing data of a study of blood T cell repertoires in COVID-19. Background on the study: The study drew acute and convalescent COVID-19 samples from the United States, Italy and Spain.

Data came from immunoSEQ multiplex PCR; TCRdb stores just in-frame clones and leaves some out. Of about 270,000 clones listed, approximately 81% are singletons. V gave up 3 bases and J gave up 0 bases; unmatched junction bases: 9. The CDR3 has 17 amino acids. CDR1 and CDR2 from the germline V gene are PRHDT and FYEKMQ (reference sequence). This chain joins TRBV13 and TRBJ1-2; the match to TRBD1 covers 8 bases. The sample consisted of peripheral blood. This receptor was obtained from a woman aged 60 to 75 with active or convalescent COVID-19. CDR3 sequence (DNA): TGTGCCAGCAGCTTTCAGGGGGCGGAACCCCCTAACTATGGCTACACCTTC. Translating it yields CASSFQGAEPPNYGYTF.